Each of the 8 T cell receptor beta chains below was sequenced from the same sample in a study of blood T cell repertoires in COVID-19. The assay was immunoSEQ multiplex PCR, and TCRdb's table has in-frame clones only and misses some. The sample consists of approximately 230,000 clones, roughly 80% of them appearing once. Source material: peripheral blood. The receptors come from a man older than 75 with acute or convalescent COVID-19.

V is TRBV6-2 or TRBV6-3 and J is TRBJ2-7, with TRBD1 identical over 10 bases. After removal of 2 bases from V and 4 bases from J, the junction contained 5 bases not matched to a gene. CDR1 and CDR2 (germline): MNHEY, SVGEGT. This CDR3 contains 15 residues. The CDR3 DNA sequence: TGTGCCAGCAGTTACGGTCGACAGGGGGCTTACGAGCAGTACTTC. Protein: CASSYGRQGAYEQYF.

V and J are TRBV3-1 (or the pseudogene TRBV3-2) and TRBJ2-1, with D possibly matching TRBD1 (6 bases). CDR1 is LGHDT and CDR2 is YNNKEL in the germline V gene (reference sequence). The CDR3 totals 15 residues. Trimming shortened V by 3 bases and J by 4 bases, and 13 bases separated the two germline ends. The CDR3 DNA sequence: TGTGCCAGCAGCCAGCCGGGACATAGTTACAATGAGCAGTTCTTC. Amino acids: CASSQPGHSYNEQFF.

The chain links TRBV18 to TRBJ1-6; D unresolved. This CDR3 contains 18 residues. CDR1 KGHSH and CDR2 LQKENI come from the germline V gene. Between the trimmed V and J ends, which lost 1 base and 1 base, there was a span of 14 bases. For the CDR3, the DNA is TGTGCCAGCTCACCACGGAGCTCGCCTAATTCCTATAATTCACCCCTCCACTTT. Residues: CASSPRSSPNSYNSPLHF.

A word on this clone: At one of its ends the junction is not consistent with the germline gene, which may arise from a read error. J is TRBJ1-5 and V is TRBV6-1, with 10 bases that match TRBD1. Germline V gene data show CDR1 as MNHNS and CDR2 as SASEGT. CDR3 length equals 17 residues. The CDR3: CASSEGTGVLSNQPQHF. In DNA form, the CDR3 reads TGTGCCAGCAGCGAAGGGACAGGGGTCTTAAGCAATCAGCCCCAGCATTTT.

This clone turned up a few times. The CDR3 nucleotides read TGTGCCAGCAGCCAAGACAGTTTTAACTATGGCTACACCTTC. It encodes CASSQDSFNYGYTF. This chain links TRBV3-1 (or the pseudogene TRBV3-2) with TRBJ1-2; D ambiguous. Germline V gives CDR1 LGHDT, CDR2 YNNKEL (reference sequence). V was cut by 0 bases and J by 1 base, with 6 bases left in between. The CDR3 consists of 14 residues.

The rearrangement links TRBV6-1 to TRBJ1-2, with a tentative D call TRBD1 (6 bases). The CDR3 length is 14 residues. V shed 2 bases and J shed 5 bases, with 12 bases lying between them. CDR1 is MNHNS and CDR2 is SASEGT in the germline V gene. CDR3 bases: TGTGCCAGCAGTGAATGGGGGCCAGGGTATGGCTACACCTTC. Protein: CASSEWGPGYGYTF.

The chain couples TRBV5-1 to TRBJ2-2; tentative D call: TRBD1 (6 bases). V lost 2 bases, J lost 4 bases, and 9 bases lay in between. From germline, CDR1 is SGHRS and CDR2 YFSETQ. The CDR3 runs 14 residues. This chain's CDR3 is CASSFGQSTGELFF. CDR3 nucleotides: TGCGCCAGCAGCTTCGGACAGTCCACCGGGGAGCTGTTTTTT.

This clone came up once. The rearrangement joins TRBV7-9 to TRBJ1-2; no reliable D call. Trimming removed 6 bases at V and 4 bases at J, with 15 bases between. Germline V lookup: CDR1 SEHNR, CDR2 FQNEAQ (reference sequence). This CDR3 has 14 residues. The CDR3 protein is CASSRPRHGYGYTF. CDR3 nucleotides: TGTGCCAGCAGTCGCCCCCGACATGGCTATGGCTACACCTTC.